The 8 T cell receptor beta chains below come from one sample, sequenced in a study of T-cell reconstitution after alpha-beta-depleted transplantation in children. Construction of the TCRbeta library involved unique molecular identifiers. Each CDR3 protein is one row after TCRdb ran MiXCR on the PCR reads. The sample lists about 640,000 distinct CDR3 sequences, 16% seen once, with approximately 1% in the top ten. Sample: PBMCs from the stem cell graft donor, taken from the stem cell graft. The receptors stem from a human donor who donated a stem cell graft to a child with acute myeloid leukemia.

This clonotype showed up many times. The rearrangement joins TRBV6-1 to TRBJ1-6, with 8 bases lining up with TRBD1. V dropped 8 bases and J dropped 7; count of bases not matched to a gene: 10. The CDR3 sequence is 15 residues long. The germline V gene has CDR1 MNHNS and CDR2 SASEGT. The CDR3 protein is CASGGKGQANSPLHF. DNA of the CDR3: TGTGCCAGCGGGGGGAAGGGACAGGCGAATTCACCCCTCCACTTT.

At least ten counts were recorded for this clonotype. The V gene is TRBV11-2, the J gene TRBJ2-2; 8 bases fit TRBD1. Trimming at V came to 4 bases and at J to 4 bases, leaving 14 bases not matched to a gene. The CDR3 consists of 18 residues. Germline V gene sequence: CDR1 SGHAT, CDR2 FQNNGV. The CDR3 DNA sequence: TGTGCCAGCAGCTCTGGACCCGGGACAGGCCTTTCCACCGGGGAGCTGTTTTTT. This gives the protein CASSSGPGTGLSTGELFF.

The V call is TRBV7-9, the J call TRBJ2-5; D not resolved. With 6 bases removed from V and 2 bases from J, the gap between germline ends came to 10 bases. The CDR3 extends over 13 amino acids. Germline assignment: CDR1 SEHNR and CDR2 FQNEAQ (reference sequence). This chain's CDR3 is CASRPGSQETQYF. The DNA for the CDR3 is TGTGCCAGCAGGCCGGGCTCTCAAGAGACCCAGTACTTC.

The sample holds many counts of this clonotype. The V gene is TRBV20-1, the J gene TRBJ1-4, with unresolved D. The CDR3 runs to 14 residues. The V gene lost 0 bases and the J gene lost 4 bases, with 9 bases spanning the gap. The germline CDR1 and CDR2 sequences are DFQATT and SNEGSKA (reference sequence). As DNA, the CDR3 is TGCAGTGCTAGAGATTCACGGATTAATGAAAAACTGTTTTTT. The encoded protein is CSARDSRINEKLFF.

This chain connects TRBV27 to TRBJ2-2; D gene ambiguous. This CDR3 spans 15 amino acids. Trimming shortened V by 1 base and J by 3 bases, and 9 bases separated the two germline ends. Germline CDR1 MNHEY, CDR2 SMNVEV (reference sequence). This CDR3 reads CASSLFRTYTGELFF. Written as DNA, the CDR3 is TGTGCCAGCAGTTTATTTCGGACCTACACCGGGGAGCTGTTTTTT.

This clonotype was counted at least ten times. V usage is TRBV9 and J usage is TRBJ2-3; D perhaps matches TRBD2 (6 bases). The CDR3 is 14 residues long. The germline V gene encodes CDR1 SGDLS and CDR2 YYNGEE. V was trimmed by 3 bases and J by 4 bases, leaving 12 bases between them. The CDR3 loop is CASSEGLLPDTQYF. The CDR3 DNA reads as TGTGCCAGCAGCGAGGGACTTCTACCAGATACGCAGTATTTT.

This clonotype was found many times. The J gene is TRBJ1-1, the V gene TRBV7-2, with D hard to call. This CDR3 is built from 13 residues. V shed 6 bases and J shed 6 bases, with 14 bases lying between them. The germline gives CDR1 SGHTA, CDR2 FQGNSA. The CDR3 here is CASRPTQTSEAFF. CDR3 nucleotides: TGTGCCAGCAGGCCTACGCAGACCTCTGAAGCTTTCTTT.

This clonotype has just a few counts. The V and J genes are TRBV29-1 and TRBJ1-1, with TRBD1 matching 8 bases. Trimming at V came to 7 bases and at J to 4 bases, leaving 8 bases not matched to a gene. In germline, CDR1 is SQVTM, CDR2 ANQGSEA. CDR3 length: 13 residues. The CDR3 is CSARTGTTTEAFF. CDR3 bases: TGCAGCGCACGGACAGGGACGACCACTGAAGCTTTCTTT.